The 23 T cell receptor beta chains below were found in one sample sequenced in a study of CD8+ T cells in alopecia areata (dated 2018 in TCRdb). Libraries were built with the immunoSEQ multiplex PCR assay. RNA was extracted from all samples and reverse transcribed into cDNA, which served as template for TCR sequencing. Drawn from immuneACCESS, this table holds only the in-frame rearrangements with V and J called that TCRdb kept. Clones are partly lost; checked studies trace under half to an unresolved V gene and leave the rest unexplained. Recorded for this sample are 120,000 or so clones; less than 70% of them occurred a single time. The ten largest clonotypes hold 2.8% of the sample. The sequenced sample consisted of CD4+ T cells sorted from blood. All receptors derive from a human donor in good health.

V usage is TRBV28 and J usage is TRBJ1-6; TRBD1 might be the D (6 bases). Germline V gene sequence: CDR1 MDHEN, CDR2 SYDVKM. V was pared by 6 bases and J by 7 bases, with 13 bases between. The CDR3 is 14 amino acids. For the CDR3, the DNA is TGTGCCAGCAGCTGGACAGCAGAAAATTCACCCCTCCACTTT. Protein: CASSWTAENSPLHF.

The V gene is TRBV21-1, the J gene TRBJ2-5; TRBD2, the table's D call, was not compared with the DNA. TRBV21-1 is tagged as a pseudogene. This CDR3 is built from 13 residues. CDR3 loop: CASSTYSKETQYF. Written as DNA, the CDR3 is TGTGCCAGCAGCACCTATTCAAAAGAGACCCAGTACTTC.

The J gene is TRBJ2-5, the V gene TRBV30, with D maybe TRBD2 (5 bases). The germline V gene has CDR1 GTSNPN and CDR2 SVGIG (reference sequence). The CDR3 has 13 residues. V was cut by 0 bases and J by 3 bases, with 8 bases left in between. CDR3 DNA: TGTGCCTGGAGTGTACGGCGGGAAGAGACCCAGTACTTC. This encodes CAWSVRREETQYF.

This clone was counted between two and nine times. The chain couples TRBV5-1 to TRBJ1-2; possible D gene TRBD1, 5 bases. The CDR3 has 13 residues. Germline values: CDR1 SGHRS, CDR2 YFSETQ. V was pared by 1 base and J by 10 bases, with 14 bases between. The CDR3 DNA sequence: TGCGCCAGCAGCTTGACCGCGACAGCCAACTACACCTTC. It translates to CASSLTATANYTF.

The rearrangement joins TRBV29-1 to TRBJ2-2; weak D call: TRBD1 (6 bases). V gave up 5 bases and J gave up 3 bases, with 13 bases separating them. This CDR3 has 14 residues. CDR1 and CDR2 (germline): SQVTM, ANQGSEA. Here the CDR3 DNA reads TGCAGCGTTACCCCCGGGACACACACCGGGGAGCTGTTTTTT. This gives the protein CSVTPGTHTGELFF.

V and J are TRBV5-1 and TRBJ1-6; D perhaps matches TRBD1 (5 bases). This CDR3 contains 15 residues. Trimming removed 0 bases from V and 6 bases from J, with 10 bases in between. Looked up from germline, CDR1 is SGHRS and CDR2 is YFSETQ. The CDR3 DNA reads TGCGCCAGCAGCTTGGAGGGGACTGCTAATTCACCCCTCCACTTT. The encoded protein is CASSLEGTANSPLHF.

The chain recombines TRBV30 with TRBJ2-7; 8 positions agree with TRBD1. In germline, CDR1 is GTSNPN, CDR2 SVGIG (reference sequence). The CDR3 contains 14 residues. With V trimmed by 5 bases and J by 4 bases, 10 bases remained unmatched. CDR3 loop: CAWELQGAKYEQYF. CDR3 in DNA: TGTGCCTGGGAGCTGCAGGGGGCTAAATACGAGCAGTACTTC.

This clone was seen only a few times. J is TRBJ2-7 and V is TRBV20-1; D tentatively reads TRBD1 or TRBD2 (5 bases each). From germline, CDR1 is DFQATT and CDR2 SNEGSKA (reference sequence). The CDR3 loop spans 11 amino acids. Between the trimmed V and J ends, which lost 4 bases and 5 bases, there was a span of 9 bases. This CDR3 reads CSATGTDEQYF. In DNA form, the CDR3 reads TGCAGTGCTACAGGGACCGACGAGCAGTACTTC.

J is TRBJ1-3 and V is TRBV5-6, with D perhaps TRBD1 (5 bases). Germline V gene sequence: CDR1 SGHDT, CDR2 YYEEEE. The CDR3 spans 14 residues. Trimming removed 4 bases from V and 0 bases from J, with 8 bases in between. The CDR3 reads CASSQDNSGNTIYF. The DNA of the CDR3 is TGTGCCAGCAGCCAGGACAACTCTGGAAACACCATATATTTT.

This clone was counted only a few times. The rearrangement links TRBV7-2 to TRBJ2-7, with 7 positions matching TRBD2. The germline V gene encodes CDR1 SGHTA and CDR2 FQGNSA. The CDR3 contains 14 residues. V trimming: 1 base; J trimming: 4 bases; junction bases outside the gene matches: 4. The CDR3 region has the DNA TGTGCCAGCAGCTTAGAGTGGCGGGGGTACGAGCAGTACTTC. Translating gives CASSLEWRGYEQYF. The variable domain in full, with the rest retrieved from reference TRBV7-2 and TRBJ2-7, is GAGVSQSPSNKVTEKGKDVELRCDPISGHTALYWYRQSLGQGLEFLIYFQGNSAPDKSGLPSDRFSAERTGGSVSTLTIQRTQQEDSAVYLCASSLEWRGYEQYFGPGTRLTVT.

The chain uses TRBV9 and TRBJ2-7; no definite D call. There are 16 residues in the CDR3. With 0 bases removed from V and 0 bases from J, the gap between germline ends came to 13 bases. The V gene's germline CDR1 is SGDLS and CDR2 YYNGEE. CDR3 DNA sequence: TGTGCCAGCAGCGTAGTCCCCACCTCGAGCTCCTACGAGCAGTACTTC. Translation gives CASSVVPTSSSYEQYF.

This chain uses TRBV7-9 with TRBJ1-5, with D tentatively TRBD1 (6 bases). From germline, CDR1 is SEHNR and CDR2 FQNEAQ (reference sequence). Trimming cost V 5 bases and J 0 bases, with 17 bases left between them. This CDR3 has 17 residues. The CDR3 loop is CASSQWAGGYSNQPQHF. The CDR3 bases are TGTGCCAGCAGCCAATGGGCGGGGGGCTATAGCAATCAGCCCCAGCATTTT.

The chain recombines TRBV30 with TRBJ2-3; no reliable D call. The CDR3 runs to 11 residues. Trimming removed 4 bases at V and 11 bases at J, with 13 bases between. In germline, CDR1 is GTSNPN, CDR2 SVGIG (reference sequence). The CDR3 sequence: CAWTPVGVQYF. For the CDR3, the DNA is TGTGCCTGGACCCCGGTCGGCGTGCAGTATTTT.

This clone was seen more than once but under ten times. This chain uses TRBV10-3 with TRBJ2-5, with TRBD2 as a possible D gene (6 bases). The germline V gene has CDR1 ENHRY and CDR2 SYGVKD. Trimming removed 6 bases at V and 3 bases at J, with 14 bases between. CDR3 length equals 14 residues. CDR3 residues: CAISAIGGEETQYF. CDR3 in DNA: TGTGCCATCAGCGCCATCGGAGGGGAAGAGACCCAGTACTTC.

J is TRBJ1-4 and V is TRBV30; 8 positions match TRBD1. Germline V gene sequence: CDR1 GTSNPN, CDR2 SVGIG (reference sequence). V trimming: 3 bases; J trimming: 10 bases; junction bases outside the gene matches: 7. The CDR3 totals 13 residues. In nucleotides, the CDR3 is TGTGCCTGGAGATGGCAGGGGGCGACAAAACTGTTTTTT. Its translation is CAWRWQGATKLFF.

The chain links TRBV30 to TRBJ1-2, with 11 bases that match TRBD1. Trimming at V came to 5 bases and at J to 8 bases, leaving 4 bases not matched to a gene. CDR3 size: 12 residues. The germline V gene encodes CDR1 GTSNPN and CDR2 SVGIG (reference sequence). The CDR3 DNA is TGTGCCTGGGGCGGGACAGGGGGAGGCTACACCTTC. It encodes CAWGGTGGGYTF. Full variable domain (outside the CDR3, taken from reference TRBV30 and TRBJ1-2): SQTIHQWPATLVQPVGSPLSLECTVEGTSNPNLYWYRQAAGRGLQLLFYSVGIGQISSEVPQNLSASRPQDRQFILSSKKLLLSDSGFYLCAWGGTGGGYTFGSGTRLTVV.

The chain recombines TRBV7-3 with TRBJ1-1; no firm D call. The CDR3 runs to 13 residues. Trimming stripped 5 bases from V and 4 bases from J, with 11 bases between. The germline V gene has CDR1 SGHTA and CDR2 FQGTGA. The CDR3 region is CASSHGLSTEAFF. In DNA, the CDR3 is TGTGCCAGCAGCCACGGCCTGAGCACTGAAGCTTTCTTT.

As for this clone: Other DNA sequences of this sample code for an identical CDR3. The chain carries TRBV6-6 and TRBJ1-6; tentatively, D is TRBD1 (5 bases). V shed 5 bases and J shed 6 bases, with 11 bases lying between them. This CDR3 contains 14 residues. Germline CDR1 MNHNY, CDR2 SVGAGI (reference sequence). The CDR3 nucleotides read TGTGCCAGCAGTCCCGGAAGGGGTAATTCACCCCTCCACTTT. This codes for CASSPGRGNSPLHF.

J is TRBJ2-5 and V is TRBV11-2; D tentatively reads TRBD1 or TRBD2 (5 bases each). The CDR3 length is 15 residues. From germline, CDR1 is SGHAT and CDR2 FQNNGV. Trimming shortened V by 5 bases and J by 2 bases, and 15 bases separated the two germline ends. CDR3 residues: CASSGAGRGQETQYF. CDR3 nucleotide sequence: TGTGCCAGCAGCGGGGCGGGCCGGGGACAAGAGACCCAGTACTTC. The full variable domain, in which reference TRBV11-2 and TRBJ2-5 provide the parts outside the CDR3, is EAGVAQSPRYKIIEKRQSVAFWCNPISGHATLYWYQQILGQGPKLLIQFQNNGVVDDSQLPKDRFSAERLKGVDSTLKIQPAKLEDSAVYLCASSGAGRGQETQYFGPGTRLLVL.

This clone occurred a few times. This sequence joins TRBV14 and TRBJ1-2; 7 nucleotides align to TRBD1. The CDR3 totals 14 residues. The V gene end was trimmed by 4 bases and the J gene end by 8 bases; junction bases not matched to a gene: 10. CDR1 SGHDN and CDR2 FVKESK come from the germline V gene. CDR3 amino acids: CASSPTQGWVGYTF. The DNA for the CDR3 is TGTGCCAGCAGCCCTACACAGGGGTGGGTCGGCTACACCTTC.

The rearrangement uses TRBV30 and TRBJ1-2; the D is unclear. The CDR3 spans 11 residues. Deletions cut 1 base from V and 5 bases from J, with 5 bases between. The V gene's germline CDR1 is GTSNPN and CDR2 SVGIG (reference sequence). The CDR3, as DNA: TGTGCCTGGAGTGAGACTTATGGCTACACCTTC. Protein product: CAWSETYGYTF.

This clone was seen just once. The rearrangement joins TRBV30 to TRBJ1-1; D not resolved. The CDR3 length is 13 residues. Germline V gives CDR1 GTSNPN, CDR2 SVGIG (reference sequence). V dropped 0 bases and J dropped 5 bases, with 10 bases sitting between them. The DNA of the CDR3 is TGTGCCTGGAGTGTAGCCCCAGGTACTGAAGCTTTCTTT. Translated, it gives CAWSVAPGTEAFF.

The chain uses TRBV19 and TRBJ1-5; possible D gene TRBD1, 6 bases. Germline assignment: CDR1 LNHDA and CDR2 SQIVND (reference sequence). This CDR3 has 15 amino acids. V lost 6 bases to trimming and J lost 0 bases, with 12 bases between them. The chain's CDR3 is CASRGTLYSNQPQHF. The CDR3 bases are TGTGCCAGTAGAGGGACACTTTATAGCAATCAGCCCCAGCATTTT.